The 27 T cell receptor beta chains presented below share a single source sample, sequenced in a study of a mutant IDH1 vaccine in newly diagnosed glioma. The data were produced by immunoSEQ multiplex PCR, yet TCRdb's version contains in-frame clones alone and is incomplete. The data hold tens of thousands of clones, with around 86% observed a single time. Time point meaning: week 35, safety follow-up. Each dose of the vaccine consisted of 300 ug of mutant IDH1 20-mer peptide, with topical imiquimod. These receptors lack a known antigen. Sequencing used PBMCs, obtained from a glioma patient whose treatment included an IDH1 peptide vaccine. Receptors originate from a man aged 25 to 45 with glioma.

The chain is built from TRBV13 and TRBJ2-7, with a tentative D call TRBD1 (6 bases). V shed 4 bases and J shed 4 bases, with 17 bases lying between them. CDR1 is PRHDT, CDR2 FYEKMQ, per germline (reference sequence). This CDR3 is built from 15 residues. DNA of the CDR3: TGTGCCAGCAGCTCGCCCGGGACATCCACTTACGAGCAGTACTTC. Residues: CASSSPGTSTYEQYF.

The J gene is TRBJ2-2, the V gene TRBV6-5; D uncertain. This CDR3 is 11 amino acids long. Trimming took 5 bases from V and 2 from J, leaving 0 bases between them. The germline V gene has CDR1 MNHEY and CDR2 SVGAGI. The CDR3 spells CASSNTGELFF. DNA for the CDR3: TGTGCCAGCAGTAACACCGGGGAGCTGTTTTTT.

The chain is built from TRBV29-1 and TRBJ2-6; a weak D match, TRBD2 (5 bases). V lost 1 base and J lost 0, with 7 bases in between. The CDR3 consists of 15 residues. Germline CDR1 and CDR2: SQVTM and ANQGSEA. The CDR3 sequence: CSVEGGGSGANVLTF. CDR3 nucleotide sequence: TGCAGCGTTGAAGGAGGAGGCTCTGGGGCCAACGTCCTGACTTTC.

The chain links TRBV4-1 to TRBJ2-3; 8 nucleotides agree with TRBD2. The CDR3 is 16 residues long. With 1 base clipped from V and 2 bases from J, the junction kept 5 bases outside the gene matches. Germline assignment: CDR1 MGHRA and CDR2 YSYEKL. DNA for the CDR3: TGCGCCAGCAGCCAAGGCAGCGGGGGTTACACAGATACGCAGTATTTT. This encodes CASSQGSGGYTDTQYF.

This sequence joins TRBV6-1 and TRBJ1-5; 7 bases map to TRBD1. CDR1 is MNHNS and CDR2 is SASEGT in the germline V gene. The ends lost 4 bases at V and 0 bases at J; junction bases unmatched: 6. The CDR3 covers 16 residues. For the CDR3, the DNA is TGTGCCAGCAGTGGAGGGACAGTTTATAGCAATCAGCCCCAGCATTTT. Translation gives CASSGGTVYSNQPQHF.

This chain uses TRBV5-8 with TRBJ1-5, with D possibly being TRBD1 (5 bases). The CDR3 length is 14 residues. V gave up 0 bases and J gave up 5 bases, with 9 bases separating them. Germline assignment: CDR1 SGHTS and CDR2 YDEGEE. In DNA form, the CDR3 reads TGTGCCAGCAGCTTGGTAGGGGCTGATCAGCCCCAGCATTTT. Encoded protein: CASSLVGADQPQHF.

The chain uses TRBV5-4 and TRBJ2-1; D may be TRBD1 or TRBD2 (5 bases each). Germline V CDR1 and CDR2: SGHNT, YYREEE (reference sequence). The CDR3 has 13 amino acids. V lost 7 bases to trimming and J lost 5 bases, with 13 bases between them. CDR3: CASGGQGDNEQFF. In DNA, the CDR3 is TGTGCCAGCGGCGGGCAGGGAGACAATGAGCAGTTCTTC.

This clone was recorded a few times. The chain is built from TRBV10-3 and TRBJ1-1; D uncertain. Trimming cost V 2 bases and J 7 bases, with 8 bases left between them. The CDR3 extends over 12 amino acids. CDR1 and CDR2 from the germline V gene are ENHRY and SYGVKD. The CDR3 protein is CAISEKGDEAFF. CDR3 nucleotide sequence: TGTGCCATCAGTGAGAAGGGAGATGAAGCTTTCTTT.

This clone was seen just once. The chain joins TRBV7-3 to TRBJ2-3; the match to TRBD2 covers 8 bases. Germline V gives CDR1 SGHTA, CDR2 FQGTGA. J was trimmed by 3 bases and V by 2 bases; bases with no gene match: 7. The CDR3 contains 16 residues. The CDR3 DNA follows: TGTGCCAGCAGCTTAGTGGCATCGGGGGGGACAGATACGCAGTATTTT. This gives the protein CASSLVASGGTDTQYF.

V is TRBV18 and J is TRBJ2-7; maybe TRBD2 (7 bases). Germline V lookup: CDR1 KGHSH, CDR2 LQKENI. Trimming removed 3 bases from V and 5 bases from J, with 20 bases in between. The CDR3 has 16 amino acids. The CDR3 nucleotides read TGTGCCAGCTCACCCCGTGGTCGGGGGGCCAGCGACGAGCAGTACTTC. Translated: CASSPRGRGASDEQYF. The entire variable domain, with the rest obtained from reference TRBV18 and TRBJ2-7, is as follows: NAGVMQNPRHLVRRRGQEARLRCSPMKGHSHVYWYRQLPEEGLKFMVYLQKENIIDESGMPKERFSAEFPKEGPSILRIQQVVRGDSAAYFCASSPRGRGASDEQYFGPGTRLTVT.

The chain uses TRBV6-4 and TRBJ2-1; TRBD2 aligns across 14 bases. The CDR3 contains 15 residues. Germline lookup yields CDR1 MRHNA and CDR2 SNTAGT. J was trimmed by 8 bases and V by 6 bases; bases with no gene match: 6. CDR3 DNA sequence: TGTGCCAGCAGCCGACTAGCGGGAGGGCGGGATGAGCAGTTCTTC. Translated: CASSRLAGGRDEQFF.

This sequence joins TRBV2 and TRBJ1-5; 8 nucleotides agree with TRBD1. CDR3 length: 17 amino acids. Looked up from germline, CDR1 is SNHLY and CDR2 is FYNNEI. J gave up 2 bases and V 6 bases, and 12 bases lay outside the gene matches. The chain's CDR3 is CASSENRGIGGNQPQHF. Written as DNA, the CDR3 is TGTGCCAGCAGCGAAAACAGGGGGATAGGGGGCAATCAGCCCCAGCATTTT.

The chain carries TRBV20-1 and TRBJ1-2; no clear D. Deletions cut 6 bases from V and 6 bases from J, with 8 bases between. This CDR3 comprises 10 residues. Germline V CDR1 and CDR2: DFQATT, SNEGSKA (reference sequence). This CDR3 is CSAQADGYTF. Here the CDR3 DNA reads TGCAGTGCCCAAGCCGATGGCTACACCTTC.

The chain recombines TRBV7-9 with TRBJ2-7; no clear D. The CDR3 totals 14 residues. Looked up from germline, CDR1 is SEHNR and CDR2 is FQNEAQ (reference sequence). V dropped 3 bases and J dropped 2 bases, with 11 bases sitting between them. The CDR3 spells CASSFGSQTYEQYF. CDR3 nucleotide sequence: TGTGCCAGCAGCTTCGGGTCCCAGACCTACGAGCAGTACTTC.

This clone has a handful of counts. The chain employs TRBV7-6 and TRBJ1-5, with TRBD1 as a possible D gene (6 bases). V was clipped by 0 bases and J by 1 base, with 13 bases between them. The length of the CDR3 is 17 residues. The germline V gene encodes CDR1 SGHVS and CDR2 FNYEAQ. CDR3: CASSLARAGESNQPQHF. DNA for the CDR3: TGTGCCAGCAGCTTAGCGAGGGCAGGGGAAAGCAATCAGCCCCAGCATTTT.

CDR3 sequence: CASSVTGGLTEAFF. The CDR3 nucleotides are TGTGCCAGTAGTGTGACAGGGGGCCTCACTGAAGCTTTCTTT. The J gene is TRBJ1-1, the V gene TRBV19, with TRBD1 matching over 10 bases. The V and J ends lost 5 bases and 4 bases, in that order; junction bases with no gene match: 4. CDR1 and CDR2 from the germline V gene are LNHDA and SQIVND (reference sequence). This CDR3 comprises 14 residues.

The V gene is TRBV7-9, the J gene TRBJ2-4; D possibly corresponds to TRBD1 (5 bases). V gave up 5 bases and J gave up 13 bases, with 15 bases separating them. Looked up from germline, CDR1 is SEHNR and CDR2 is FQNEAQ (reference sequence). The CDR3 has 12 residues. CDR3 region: CASSLPGRQQYF. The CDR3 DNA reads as TGTGCCAGCAGCCTTCCAGGGCGACAGCAGTACTTC.

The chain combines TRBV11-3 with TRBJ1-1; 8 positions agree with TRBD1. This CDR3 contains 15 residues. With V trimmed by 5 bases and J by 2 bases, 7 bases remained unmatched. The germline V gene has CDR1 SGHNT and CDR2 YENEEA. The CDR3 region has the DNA TGTGCCAGCAGCCTAGGACAGGGACCCAACACTGAAGCTTTCTTT. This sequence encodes CASSLGQGPNTEAFF.

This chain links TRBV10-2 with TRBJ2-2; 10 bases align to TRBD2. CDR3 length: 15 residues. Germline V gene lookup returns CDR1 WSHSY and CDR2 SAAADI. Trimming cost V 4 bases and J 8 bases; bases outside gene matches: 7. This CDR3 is CASSGAGGGNGELFF. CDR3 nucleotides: TGCGCCAGCAGTGGAGCGGGAGGGGGGAATGGGGAGCTGTTTTTT.

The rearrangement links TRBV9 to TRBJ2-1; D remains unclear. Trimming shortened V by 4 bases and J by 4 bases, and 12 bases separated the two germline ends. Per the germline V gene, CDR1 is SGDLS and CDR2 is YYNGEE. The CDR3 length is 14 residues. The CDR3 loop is CASSPLAEYNEQFF. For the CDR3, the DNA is TGTGCCAGCAGCCCCCTGGCAGAATACAATGAGCAGTTCTTC.

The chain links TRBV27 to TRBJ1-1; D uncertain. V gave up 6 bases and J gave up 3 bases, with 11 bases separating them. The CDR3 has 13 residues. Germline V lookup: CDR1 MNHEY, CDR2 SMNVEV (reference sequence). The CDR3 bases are TGTGCCAGCAGCCCCCACGGGGACACTGAAGCTTTCTTT. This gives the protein CASSPHGDTEAFF.

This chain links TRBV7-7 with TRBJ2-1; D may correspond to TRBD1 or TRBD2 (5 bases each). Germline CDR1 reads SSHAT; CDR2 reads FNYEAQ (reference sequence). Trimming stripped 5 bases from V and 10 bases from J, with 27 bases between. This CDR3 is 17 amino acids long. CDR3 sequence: CASSPVRVGGERDEQFF. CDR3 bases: TGTGCCAGCAGCCCCGTTAGGGTGGGTGGCGAACGGGACGAGCAGTTCTTC.

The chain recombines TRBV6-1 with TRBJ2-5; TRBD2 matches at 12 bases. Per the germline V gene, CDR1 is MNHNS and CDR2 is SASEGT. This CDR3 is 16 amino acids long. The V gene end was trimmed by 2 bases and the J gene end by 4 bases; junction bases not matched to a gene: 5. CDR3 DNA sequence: TGTGCCAGCAGTGAACGACTAGCGGGAGTAGGAGAGACCCAGTACTTC. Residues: CASSERLAGVGETQYF.

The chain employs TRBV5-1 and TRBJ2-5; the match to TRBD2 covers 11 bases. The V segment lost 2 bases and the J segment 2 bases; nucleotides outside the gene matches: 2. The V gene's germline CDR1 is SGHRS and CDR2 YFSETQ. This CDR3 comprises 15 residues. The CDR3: CASSFSGGVQETQYF. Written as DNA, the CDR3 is TGCGCCAGCAGCTTTAGCGGGGGGGTTCAAGAGACCCAGTACTTC.

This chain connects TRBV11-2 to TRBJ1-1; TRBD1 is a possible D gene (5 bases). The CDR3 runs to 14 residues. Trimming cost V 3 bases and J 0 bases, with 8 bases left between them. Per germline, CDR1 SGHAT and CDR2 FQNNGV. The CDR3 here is CASSLDTLNTEAFF. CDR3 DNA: TGTGCCAGCAGCTTGGACACCTTGAACACTGAAGCTTTCTTT.

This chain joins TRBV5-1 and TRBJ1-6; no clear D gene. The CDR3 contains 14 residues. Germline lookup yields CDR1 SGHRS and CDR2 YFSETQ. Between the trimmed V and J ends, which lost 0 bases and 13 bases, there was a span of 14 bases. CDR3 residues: CASSLDGERNPLHF. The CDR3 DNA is TGCGCCAGCAGCTTGGACGGGGAACGCAACCCCCTCCACTTT.

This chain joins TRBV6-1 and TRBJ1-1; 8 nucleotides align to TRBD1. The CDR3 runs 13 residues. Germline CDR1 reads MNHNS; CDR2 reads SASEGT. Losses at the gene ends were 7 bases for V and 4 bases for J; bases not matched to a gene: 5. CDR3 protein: CASKDRVGTEAFF. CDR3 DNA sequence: TGTGCCAGCAAGGACAGGGTAGGCACTGAAGCTTTCTTT.